The T cell receptor (beta chain) described here comes from a study of T cell responses to AZD1222 COVID-19 vaccine. The table came from immunoSEQ multiplex PCR; TCRdb's copy has only in-frame clones and leaves some out. The data contain more than 85,000 clones, approximately 87% of them singletons. With respect to this clone: Its antigen remains unidentified.

Study observations and caveats: Spike-specific TCR breadth and depth grew following two AZD1222 doses. Donors were largely white British and mainly female; clonal diversity was possibly underestimated.

From germline, CDR1 is SEHNR and CDR2 FQNEAQ (reference sequence). The V gene lost 5 bases and the J gene lost 9 bases, with 17 bases spanning the gap. This CDR3 is built from 15 residues. The material was peripheral blood, obtained 28 days after the second AZD1222 dose. This receptor was taken from an adult who received the AZD1222 COVID-19 vaccine. The chain employs TRBV7-9 and TRBJ1-6; D is undetermined. Written as DNA, the CDR3 is TGTGCCAGCAGCCCAACGGCCCTGGGGAGTTCACCCCTCCACTTT. It codes for CASSPTALGSSPLHF.